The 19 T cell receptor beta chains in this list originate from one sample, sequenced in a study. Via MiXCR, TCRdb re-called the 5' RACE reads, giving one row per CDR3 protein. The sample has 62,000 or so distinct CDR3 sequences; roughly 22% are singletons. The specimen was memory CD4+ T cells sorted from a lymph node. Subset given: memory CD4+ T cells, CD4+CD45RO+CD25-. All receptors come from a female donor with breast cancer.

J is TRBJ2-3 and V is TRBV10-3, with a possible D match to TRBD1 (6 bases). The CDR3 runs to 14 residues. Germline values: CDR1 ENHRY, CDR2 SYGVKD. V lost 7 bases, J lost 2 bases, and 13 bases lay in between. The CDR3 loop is CAIKADRLTDTQYF. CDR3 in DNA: TGTGCCATCAAGGCGGACAGACTCACAGATACGCAGTATTTT.

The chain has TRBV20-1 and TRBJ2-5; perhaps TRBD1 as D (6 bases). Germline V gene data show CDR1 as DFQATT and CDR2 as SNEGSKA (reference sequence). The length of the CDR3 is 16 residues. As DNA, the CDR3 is TGCAGGGCCCCGAAGGGGGTAACGGGAAATCAAGAGACCCAGTACTTC. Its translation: CRAPKGVTGNQETQYF.

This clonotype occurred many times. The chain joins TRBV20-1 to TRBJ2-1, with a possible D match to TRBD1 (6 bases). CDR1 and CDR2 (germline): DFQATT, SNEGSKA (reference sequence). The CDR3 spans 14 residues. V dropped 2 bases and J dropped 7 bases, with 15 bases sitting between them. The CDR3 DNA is TGCAGTGCTAGAACACGCAGGGGTCGGAATGAGCAGTTCTTC. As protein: CSARTRRGRNEQFF.

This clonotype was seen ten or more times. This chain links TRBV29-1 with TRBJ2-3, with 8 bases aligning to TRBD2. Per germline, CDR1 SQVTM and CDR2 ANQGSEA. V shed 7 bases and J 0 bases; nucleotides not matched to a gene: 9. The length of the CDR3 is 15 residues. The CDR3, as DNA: TGCAGCGCTGCGCGACTAGCGACTAGCACAGATACGCAGTATTTT. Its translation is CSAARLATSTDTQYF.

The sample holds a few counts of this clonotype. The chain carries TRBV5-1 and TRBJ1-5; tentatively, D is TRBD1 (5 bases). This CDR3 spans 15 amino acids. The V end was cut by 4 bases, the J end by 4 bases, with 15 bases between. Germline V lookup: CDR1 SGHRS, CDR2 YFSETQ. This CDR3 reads CASSPTSGGNQPQHF. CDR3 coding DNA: TGCGCCAGCAGCCCGACCAGCGGGGGGAATCAGCCCCAGCATTTT.

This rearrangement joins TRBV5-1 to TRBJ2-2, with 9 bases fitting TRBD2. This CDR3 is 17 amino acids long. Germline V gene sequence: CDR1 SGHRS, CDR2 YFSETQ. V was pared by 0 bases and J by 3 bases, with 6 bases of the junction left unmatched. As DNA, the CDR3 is TGCGCCAGCAGCTTGGCTGCGGGAGGGAGCGACACCGGGGAGCTGTTTTTT. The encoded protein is CASSLAAGGSDTGELFF. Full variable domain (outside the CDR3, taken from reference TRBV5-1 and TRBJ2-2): KAGVTQTPRYLIKTRGQQVTLSCSPISGHRSVSWYQQTPGQGLQFLFEYFSETQRNKGNFPGRFSGRQFSNSRSEMNVSTLELGDSALYLCASSLAAGGSDTGELFFGEGSRLTVL.

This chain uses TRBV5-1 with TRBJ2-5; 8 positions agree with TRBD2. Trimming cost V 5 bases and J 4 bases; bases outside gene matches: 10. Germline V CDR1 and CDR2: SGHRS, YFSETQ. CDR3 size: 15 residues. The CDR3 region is CASSYGAGVRETQYF. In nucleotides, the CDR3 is TGCGCCAGCAGTTACGGAGCGGGAGTCCGAGAGACCCAGTACTTC. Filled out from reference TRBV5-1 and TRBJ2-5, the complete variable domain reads KAGVTQTPRYLIKTRGQQVTLSCSPISGHRSVSWYQQTPGQGLQFLFEYFSETQRNKGNFPGRFSGRQFSNSRSEMNVSTLELGDSALYLCASSYGAGVRETQYFGPGTRLLVL.

The CDR3 reads CASSPGGGGTVYEQYF. The CDR3 DNA sequence: TGCGCCAGCAGCCCGGGTGGAGGAGGGACGGTATACGAGCAGTACTTC. The chain links TRBV5-1 to TRBJ2-7; D may be TRBD2 (6 bases). Per germline, CDR1 SGHRS and CDR2 YFSETQ. The V end lost 4 bases, the J end lost 4 bases, and 21 bases lay between the germline ends. The CDR3 loop spans 16 amino acids.

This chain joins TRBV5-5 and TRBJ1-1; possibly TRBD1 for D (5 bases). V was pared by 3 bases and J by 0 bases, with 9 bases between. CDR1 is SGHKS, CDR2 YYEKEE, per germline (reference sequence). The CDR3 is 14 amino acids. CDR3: CASSSTALNTEAFF. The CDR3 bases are TGTGCCAGCAGCTCGACAGCCCTGAACACTGAAGCTTTCTTT.

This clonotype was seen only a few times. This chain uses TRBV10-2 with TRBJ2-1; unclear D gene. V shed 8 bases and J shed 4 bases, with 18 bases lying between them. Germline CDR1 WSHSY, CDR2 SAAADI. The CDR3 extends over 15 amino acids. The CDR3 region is CASGPPSQGYNEQFF. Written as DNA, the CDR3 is TGCGCCAGCGGGCCCCCCTCACAAGGATACAATGAGCAGTTCTTC.

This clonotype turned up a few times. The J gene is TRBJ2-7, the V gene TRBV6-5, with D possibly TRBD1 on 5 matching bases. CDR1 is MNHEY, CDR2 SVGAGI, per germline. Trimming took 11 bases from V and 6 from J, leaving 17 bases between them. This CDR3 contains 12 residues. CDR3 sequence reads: CAAHRTTGEQYF. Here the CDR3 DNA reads TGTGCCGCTCACAGGACGACGGGCGAGCAGTACTTC.

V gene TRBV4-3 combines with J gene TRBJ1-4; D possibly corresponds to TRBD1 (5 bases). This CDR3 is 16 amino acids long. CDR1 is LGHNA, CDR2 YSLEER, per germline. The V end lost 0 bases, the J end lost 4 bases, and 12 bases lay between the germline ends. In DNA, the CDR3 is TGCGCCAGCAGCCAAGATAACCGACAGCTTAATGAAAAACTGTTTTTT. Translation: CASSQDNRQLNEKLFF.

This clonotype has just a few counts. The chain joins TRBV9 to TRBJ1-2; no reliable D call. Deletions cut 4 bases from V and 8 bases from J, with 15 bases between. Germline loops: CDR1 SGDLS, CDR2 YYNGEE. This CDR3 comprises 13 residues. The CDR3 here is CASSSKTAVGYTF. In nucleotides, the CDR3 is TGTGCCAGCAGCTCAAAGACGGCGGTCGGCTACACCTTC.

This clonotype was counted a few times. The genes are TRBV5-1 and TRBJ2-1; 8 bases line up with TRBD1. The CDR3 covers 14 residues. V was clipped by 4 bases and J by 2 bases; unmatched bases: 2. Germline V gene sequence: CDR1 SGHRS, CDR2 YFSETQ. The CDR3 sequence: CASSRTGPYNEQFF. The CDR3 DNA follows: TGCGCCAGCAGCAGGACAGGGCCCTACAATGAGCAGTTCTTC.

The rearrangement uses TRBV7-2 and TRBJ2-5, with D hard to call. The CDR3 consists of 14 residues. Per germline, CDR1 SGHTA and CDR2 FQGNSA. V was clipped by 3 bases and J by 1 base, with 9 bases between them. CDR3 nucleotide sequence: TGTGCCAGCAGCTTCGATCCTGCCCAAGAGACCCAGTACTTC. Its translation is CASSFDPAQETQYF.

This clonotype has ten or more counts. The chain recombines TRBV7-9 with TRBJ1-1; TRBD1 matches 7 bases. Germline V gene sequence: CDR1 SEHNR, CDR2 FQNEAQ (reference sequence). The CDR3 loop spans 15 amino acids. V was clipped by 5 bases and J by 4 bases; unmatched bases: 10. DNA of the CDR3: TGTGCCAGCAGCCCCCAGGGGGGGCTTGGCACTGAAGCTTTCTTT. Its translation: CASSPQGGLGTEAFF.

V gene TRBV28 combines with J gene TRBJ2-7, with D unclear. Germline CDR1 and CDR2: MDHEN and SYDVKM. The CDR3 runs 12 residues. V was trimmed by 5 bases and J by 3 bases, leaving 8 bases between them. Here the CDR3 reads CASSILRYEQYF. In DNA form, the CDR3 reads TGTGCCAGCAGTATACTTCGCTACGAGCAGTACTTC. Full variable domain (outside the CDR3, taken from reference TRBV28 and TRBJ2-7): DVKVTQSSRYLVKRTGEKVFLECVQDMDHENMFWYRQDPGLGLRLIYFSYDVKMKEKGDIPEGYSVSREKKERFSLILESASTNQTSMYLCASSILRYEQYFGPGTRLTVT.

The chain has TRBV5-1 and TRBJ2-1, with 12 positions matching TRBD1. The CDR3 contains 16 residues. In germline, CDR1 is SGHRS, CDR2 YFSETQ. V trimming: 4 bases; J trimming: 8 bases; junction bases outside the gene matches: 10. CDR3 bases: TGCGCCAGCAGCCTCCTACCGGGACAGGGGGCGGATGAGCAGTTCTTC. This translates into CASSLLPGQGADEQFF.

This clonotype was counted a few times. The CDR3 coding sequence is TGTGCCAGCAGTTCGTACGGGATCTCCTACAATGAGCAGTTCTTC. It translates to CASSSYGISYNEQFF. The gene calls are TRBV6-5 and TRBJ2-1, with a tentative D call TRBD2 (5 bases). CDR1 MNHEY and CDR2 SVGAGI come from the germline V gene. This CDR3 has 15 amino acids. V was shortened by 4 bases and J by 0 bases, with 10 bases between the two germline ends.